This TCR beta chain was captured by sequencing in a study of shared clonotypes between healthy human individuals. Study conclusions and caveats: Depth of sequencing was expected to influence donor clonotype sharing.

On this clone: Its antigen remains unidentified. One base away lies a much larger clone, so this may be a sequencing read error. The sample contains more than one DNA sequence encoding this CDR3.

The CDR3 covers 13 residues. Germline V gene sequence: CDR1 ENHRY, CDR2 SYGVKD. Among the unsorted PBMC samples, replicate PCRs used roughly 0.3 ug DNA, about 30,000 T cell genomes. Authors' analysis steps: Junction-only sequences without quality scores were provided by ImmunoSEQ, so filtering was different. Produced via immunoSEQ multiplex PCR; TCRdb's table is partial and in-frame only. Clonal size and the V and J genes are those of that table, whereas D and trimming came from the DNA. The sample has around 500,000 clones, roughly 80% seen once; the top ten hold under 15%. This clonotype was sampled from a woman between 40 and 55 years old in good health. Some clones in this sample may be carry-over from other donors' samples. The chain joins TRBV10-3 to TRBJ2-2, with TRBD2 as a possible D gene (5 bases). Sequenced input: PBMCs. Here the CDR3 DNA reads TGTGCCATCAGTGATAGGGCCACCGGGGAGTTGTTTTTT. Translating it yields CAISDRATGELFF.